The 25 T cell receptor beta chains below all came from one sample that was sequenced in a study of cytomegalovirus exposure and HLA in healthy donors. Researchers ran the PCR with 60 Vbeta and 13 Jbeta primers. Clones were sequenced by immunoSEQ multiplex PCR, and TCRdb holds only the in-frame ones, with some missing. The profile shows 250,000 or so clones, about nine tenths of them singletons. Sequencing was carried out using PBMCs. The source is a girl aged 2 to 10 in good health and CMV-seronegative.

About this clone: One junction end disagrees with the germline gene, perhaps due to a read error. The chain carries TRBV10-3 and TRBJ1-1; D possibly corresponds to TRBD1 (6 bases). This CDR3 contains 14 residues. CDR1 is ENHRY and CDR2 is SYGVKD in the germline V gene. As DNA, the CDR3 is TGTGCCATCAGTGAGACGGGACGGGACACTGAAGCCTTCTTT. Translated, it gives CAISETGRDTEAFF.

This sequence joins TRBV5-1 and TRBJ2-5; TRBD1 matches at 7 bases. After removal of 2 bases from V and 3 bases from J, the junction contained 7 bases not matched to a gene. This CDR3 comprises 15 residues. Per germline, CDR1 SGHRS and CDR2 YFSETQ. CDR3 nucleotides: TGCGCCAGCAGCTTCCAGGACAGGTTGGAAGAGACCCAGTACTTC. The encoded protein is CASSFQDRLEETQYF.

The rearrangement uses TRBV6-5 and TRBJ2-3; D uncertain. This CDR3 is 12 amino acids long. The germline CDR1 and CDR2 sequences are MNHEY and SVGAGI. Trimming shortened V by 6 bases and J by 4 bases, and 8 bases separated the two germline ends. CDR3 protein: CASSFNSDTQYF. For the CDR3, the DNA is TGTGCCAGCAGCTTTAACTCAGATACGCAGTATTTT.

This rearrangement joins TRBV5-6 to TRBJ2-3; no reliable D call. CDR3 size: 14 residues. V lost 4 bases and J 0 bases, leaving 9 bases between the germline ends. Looked up from germline, CDR1 is SGHDT and CDR2 is YYEEEE. The CDR3 region is CASSLSSSTDTQYF. DNA for the CDR3: TGTGCCAGCAGCCTTAGCTCTAGCACAGATACGCAGTATTTT.

V gene TRBV28 combines with J gene TRBJ1-3, with D tentatively TRBD1 (6 bases). The germline CDR1 and CDR2 sequences are MDHEN and SYDVKM. V lost 6 bases and J lost 0, with 18 bases in between. The CDR3 has 17 residues. In nucleotides, the CDR3 is TGTGCCAGCAGCCAACCCGGACAGCCTAACTCTGGAAACACCATATATTTT. This codes for CASSQPGQPNSGNTIYF.

The rearrangement uses TRBV29-1 and TRBJ2-3; D not certain. Germline CDR1 and CDR2: SQVTM and ANQGSEA. This CDR3 spans 12 amino acids. V was trimmed by 7 bases and J by 3 bases, leaving 11 bases between them. The CDR3 region is CSGTGSTDTQYF. In DNA form, the CDR3 reads TGCAGCGGAACCGGGTCTACAGATACGCAGTATTTT.

V gene TRBV11-2 combines with J gene TRBJ2-7; the match to TRBD1 covers 8 bases. There are 15 residues in the CDR3. V trimming: 4 bases; J trimming: 3 bases; junction bases outside the gene matches: 8. Germline V gene sequence: CDR1 SGHAT, CDR2 FQNNGV. The CDR3 is CASSSSLGQVYEQYF. CDR3 in DNA: TGTGCCAGCAGCTCCTCCCTGGGACAGGTCTACGAGCAGTACTTC.

The chain carries TRBV5-4 and TRBJ1-2; D unclear. CDR1 is SGHNT and CDR2 is YYREEE in the germline V gene (reference sequence). The CDR3 contains 14 residues. V lost 0 bases, J lost 4 bases, and 10 bases lay in between. The CDR3: CASSLALGLYGYTF. CDR3 coding DNA: TGTGCCAGCAGCTTGGCCCTGGGCCTCTATGGCTACACCTTC.

This sequence joins TRBV27 and TRBJ1-1, with no clear D. Trimming left V 3 bases short and J 0 bases short, with 5 bases between. CDR3 length: 13 residues. CDR1 is MNHEY and CDR2 is SMNVEV in the germline V gene (reference sequence). CDR3 in amino acids: CASSLLLNTEAFF. In DNA, the CDR3 is TGTGCCAGCAGTTTGTTATTGAACACTGAAGCTTTCTTT.

The rearrangement joins TRBV5-5 to TRBJ2-7; 7 bases map to TRBD1. The CDR3 runs 14 residues. After removal of 1 base from V and 6 bases from J, the junction contained 7 bases not matched to a gene. Germline V gene sequence: CDR1 SGHKS, CDR2 YYEKEE (reference sequence). CDR3 amino acids: CASSLWDSLSEQYF. CDR3 sequence (DNA): TGTGCCAGCAGCTTGTGGGACAGCCTTAGCGAGCAGTACTTC.

This chain connects TRBV1 to TRBJ2-1; TRBD2 reflects the table's D call only, with no check against the DNA. TRBV1 is noted as a pseudogene. This CDR3 is built from 16 residues. The CDR3 here is CTSSPVTSFSYNEQFF. DNA for the CDR3: TGCACCAGCAGTCCCGTGACTAGCTTCTCCTACAATGAGCAGTTCTTC.

Of note for this clone: Mismatch with germline at one junction end may stem from a read error. CDR3 amino acids: CASSFNEATEAFF. The CDR3 bases are TGTGCCAGCAGCTTTAACGAAGCCACTGAGGCTTTCTTT. The chain has TRBV11-3 and TRBJ1-1; no firm D call. Germline CDR1 SGHNT, CDR2 YENEEA. This CDR3 has 13 residues.

This chain links TRBV11-1 with TRBJ1-2; 7 positions agree with TRBD1. Germline V gene data show CDR1 as SGHAT and CDR2 as FQDESV (reference sequence). CDR3 length equals 16 residues. Losses at the gene ends were 5 bases for V and 4 bases for J; bases not matched to a gene: 13. The chain's CDR3 is CASSLRGRGSRYGYTF. The CDR3 DNA follows: TGTGCCAGCAGCCTCAGGGGCAGGGGGTCGCGCTATGGCTACACCTTC.

This clone was picked up one time. V is TRBV9 and J is TRBJ1-5; D might be TRBD1 (5 bases). The length of the CDR3 is 15 residues. The germline V and J ends were trimmed by 2 bases and 7 bases, with 16 bases remaining between them. Germline lookup yields CDR1 SGDLS and CDR2 YYNGEE. DNA of the CDR3: TGTGCCAGCAGCGTTGGGGGTGGGGGGGAACAGCCCCAGCATTTT. As protein: CASSVGGGGEQPQHF.

A single count supports this clone. The chain uses TRBV6-1 and TRBJ2-7, with D possibly matching TRBD2 (6 bases). The CDR3 length is 15 residues. The germline gives CDR1 MNHNS, CDR2 SASEGT. V was pared by 6 bases and J by 3 bases, with 18 bases between. CDR3 region: CASSSQPHGGYEQYF. The CDR3 DNA sequence: TGTGCCAGCAGCTCTCAACCTCACGGGGGCTACGAGCAGTACTTC.

This clone was detected once. The V and J genes are TRBV4-1 and TRBJ2-7; 13 nucleotides align to TRBD2. V lost 2 bases, J lost 0 bases, and 16 bases stayed unmatched. The CDR3 spans 21 residues. Germline-derived CDR1 and CDR2 are MGHRA and YSYEKL. In DNA form, the CDR3 reads TGCGCCAGCAGCCAAAGTGAAAGGGGGACTAGCGGGACACTTACCTCCTACGAGCAGTACTTC. It encodes CASSQSERGTSGTLTSYEQYF.

The CDR3 DNA reads as TGTGCCACCCAAGCAGAAAAACTGTTTTTT. As protein: CATQAEKLFF. The chain couples TRBV2 to TRBJ1-4, with D unresolved. Germline V lookup: CDR1 SNHLY, CDR2 FYNNEI. This CDR3 has 10 amino acids. Trimming pared 10 bases from V and 8 bases from J, leaving 8 bases between.

The chain uses TRBV18 and TRBJ2-2, with a tentative D call TRBD1 (5 bases). The V gene's germline CDR1 is KGHSH and CDR2 LQKENI. V shed 5 bases and J shed 5 bases, with 9 bases lying between them. The CDR3 is 13 amino acids. The DNA for the CDR3 is TGTGCCAGCTCAGCTCAGGGTACCGGGGAGCTGTTTTTT. It encodes CASSAQGTGELFF.

The chain uses TRBV6-5 and TRBJ1-5; D uncertain. Trimming removed 8 bases at V and 7 bases at J, with 12 bases between. The CDR3 totals 12 residues. CDR1 and CDR2 (germline): MNHEY, SVGAGI. The CDR3 sequence is CASGTVGQPQHF. The CDR3 bases are TGTGCCAGCGGAACAGTAGGCCAGCCCCAGCATTTT.

The V gene is TRBV2, the J gene TRBJ1-2, with D unclear. The germline gives CDR1 SNHLY, CDR2 FYNNEI. V dropped 6 bases and J dropped 4 bases, with 12 bases sitting between them. The CDR3 loop spans 13 amino acids. The CDR3 protein is CASSQDTLYGYTF. DNA of the CDR3: TGTGCCAGCAGCCAAGACACCCTCTATGGCTACACCTTC.

J is TRBJ2-2 and V is TRBV30; 12 bases align to TRBD2. CDR1 is GTSNPN, CDR2 SVGIG, per germline (reference sequence). This CDR3 has 16 amino acids. Trimming took 3 bases from V and 9 from J; bases not matched to a gene: 11. This CDR3 is CAWSGGSSGGARELFF. CDR3 coding DNA: TGTGCCTGGAGCGGCGGATCTAGCGGGGGGGCCCGGGAGCTGTTTTTT.

The chain uses TRBV7-9 and TRBJ2-7; a possible D gene is TRBD2 (6 bases). V was shortened by 1 base and J by 4 bases, with 17 bases between the two germline ends. Germline V gene sequence: CDR1 SEHNR, CDR2 FQNEAQ (reference sequence). This CDR3 has 16 amino acids. The CDR3 is CASSLGGGSGLYEQYF. The CDR3 DNA sequence: TGTGCCAGCAGCTTAGGGGGTGGCAGCGGGTTGTACGAGCAGTACTTC.

V gene TRBV7-2 combines with J gene TRBJ2-7, with a tentative D call TRBD2 (5 bases). V was cut by 5 bases and J by 1 base, with 12 bases left in between. CDR3 length: 14 amino acids. Per the germline V gene, CDR1 is SGHTA and CDR2 is FQGNSA. The CDR3 spells CASSEGSRSYEQYF. In DNA, the CDR3 is TGTGCCAGCAGCGAAGGGAGCAGATCCTACGAGCAGTACTTC.

V usage is TRBV7-5 and J usage is TRBJ2-1; TRBD2 is taken as the D call from the table, unchecked against the DNA. TRBV7-5 is a listed pseudogene. The CDR3 consists of 10 residues. CDR3 in amino acids: CARSAREQFF. CDR3 nucleotide sequence: TGTGCCAGAAGCGCTAGAGAACAGTTCTTC.

This sequence joins TRBV5-6 and TRBJ1-2; 8 bases match TRBD1. The CDR3 spans 16 residues. V was clipped by 2 bases and J by 1 base; unmatched bases: 7. Looked up from germline, CDR1 is SGHDT and CDR2 is YYEEEE. CDR3 loop: CASSFKTGVFNYGYTF. The CDR3 region has the DNA TGTGCCAGCAGCTTTAAGACAGGGGTGTTTAACTATGGCTACACCTTC.